These T cell receptor beta chains were read from a single sample in a study of monozygotic twins with inflammatory bowel disease. TCRdb derives one entry per CDR3 protein from the 5' RACE reads, leaving out DNA. This sample's table has roughly 150,000 distinct CDR3 sequences. Sequencing used blood. These receptors all come from a human donor with ulcerative colitis or Crohn's disease, or a healthy co-twin of an affected twin (not recorded which). Each CDR3 is given with its conserved first and last residue.

TRBJ1-5	TRBV18	CASSPTGVPRTGDYSNQPQHF
TRBJ2-3	TRBV24-1	CATSDFRTSGRRDTQYF
TRBJ2-3	TRBV28	CASSRGQGYGTDTQYF
TRBJ2-5	TRBV6-1	CASSENLLQGGETQYF
TRBJ1-6	TRBV5-1	CASSLEGASPLHF
TRBJ2-1	TRBV4-1	CASSQLGGPDEQFF
TRBJ1-4	TRBV6-6	CASSYAPKEKLFF
TRBJ1-1	TRBV18	CASSPSANTEAFF
TRBJ2-1	TRBV5-4	CASSLFPGLAGGPDEQFF
TRBJ2-7	TRBV20-1	CSARDRRTSGRSSSYEQYF
TRBJ2-1	TRBV3-1	CASSLNNEQFF
TRBJ1-1	TRBV6-1	CASRNIREAFF
TRBJ2-3	TRBV14	CASSLTGRADTQYF
TRBJ1-1	TRBV10-3	CAITDTGTEAFF
TRBJ2-5	TRBV5-1	CASSLEGGWETQYF
TRBJ1-4	TRBV24-1	CATSAGGSDEKLFF
TRBJ2-2	TRBV28	CASKDRGVQTHTGELFF
TRBJ2-7	TRBV20-1	CSARVPSGSHEQYF
TRBJ2-1	TRBV5-1	CASSPSSGAINEQFF
TRBJ1-2	TRBV5-1	CASSLAVGDGYTF
TRBJ1-4	TRBV18	CASSPRGATNEKLFF
TRBJ2-1	TRBV27	CASSSSGPGGRGDEQFF
TRBJ1-1	TRBV10-3	CAIRPRDGKNTEAFF
TRBJ2-3	TRBV7-3	CASSRLALDTDTQYF
TRBJ2-5	TRBV6-2/TRBV6-3	CASSTTGWETQYF
TRBJ2-5	TRBV5-1	CASSLLAGTSETQYF
TRBJ2-3	TRBV7-2	CASSTRLLDTQYF
TRBJ1-5	TRBV29-1	CSVRGPNQPQHF
TRBJ1-1	TRBV6-5	CASSYGIQGKAFF